Below are 9 T cell receptor beta chains sequenced from a single sample in a study of blood T cell repertoires in COVID-19 (dated by TCRdb to 2018 to 2021). The protocol used for the library was the immunoSEQ multiplex PCR assay. Here the immuneACCESS table is served through TCRdb, limited to in-frame sequences with V and J called. Missing clones are a known gap in these copies; in checked studies unresolved V genes cover under half, and the rest lacks a known reason. In this sample the table shows 250,000 or so clones, around 80% of which occur a single time. The ten largest account for less than 3.5% of the sample. Sample: peripheral blood. The receptors derive from a woman aged 18-30 years with acute or convalescent COVID-19.

J is TRBJ2-1 and V is TRBV13, with TRBD2 matching over 11 bases. Trimming took 3 bases from V and 9 from J; bases not matched to a gene: 28. Germline V CDR1 and CDR2: PRHDT, FYEKMQ (reference sequence). The CDR3 totals 22 residues. CDR3 coding DNA: TGTGCCAGCAGCTTTTCTTTGCCGTGGACGATCGGGCTAGCGGGAGGCATTGGTGAGCAGTTCTTC. This encodes CASSFSLPWTIGLAGGIGEQFF. Looking up the rest from reference TRBV13 and TRBJ2-1 gives the full variable domain: AAGVIQSPRHLIKEKRETATLKCYPIPRHDTVYWYQQGPGQDPQFLISFYEKMQSDKGSIPDRFSAQQFSDYHSELNMSSLELGDSALYFCASSFSLPWTIGLAGGIGEQFFGPGTRLTVL.

J is TRBJ1-2 and V is TRBV6-5; 10 bases agree with TRBD1. Germline loops: CDR1 MNHEY, CDR2 SVGAGI. The CDR3 extends over 16 amino acids. Trimming cost V 2 bases and J 4 bases; bases outside gene matches: 7. In DNA, the CDR3 is TGTGCCAGCAGTTACCTCGGACAGGGGGATGGCTATGGCTACACCTTC. Translation gives CASSYLGQGDGYGYTF.

The rearrangement uses TRBV25-1 and TRBJ2-2, with 8 nucleotides matching TRBD2. The germline gives CDR1 MGHDK, CDR2 SYGVNS. The CDR3 runs to 13 residues. The V segment lost 4 bases and the J segment 6 bases; nucleotides outside the gene matches: 1. CDR3 sequence reads: CASSGGRPGELFF. The CDR3 DNA is TGTGCCAGCAGTGGCGGGAGGCCCGGGGAGCTGTTTTTT.

A few counts support this clone. This chain links TRBV28 with TRBJ1-6; D gene uncertain. The V and J ends lost 8 bases and 0 bases respectively, with 11 bases between them. Per germline, CDR1 MDHEN and CDR2 SYDVKM. There are 15 residues in the CDR3. CDR3 nucleotides: TGTGCCAGCCTCCGGTTTTCCTCCTATAATTCACCCCTCCACTTT. It encodes CASLRFSSYNSPLHF.

Here the CDR3 reads CASTLEQQTGELFF. The CDR3 nucleotides read TGTGCCAGCACGCTCGAACAGCAAACCGGGGAGCTGTTTTTT. This chain links TRBV2 with TRBJ2-2; D remains ambiguous. The V end lost 7 bases, the J end lost 5 bases, and 14 bases lay between the germline ends. This CDR3 has 14 amino acids. Germline values: CDR1 SNHLY, CDR2 FYNNEI. Supplemented by reference TRBV2 and TRBJ2-2, the full variable domain reads EPEVTQTPSHQVTQMGQEVILRCVPISNHLYFYWYRQILGQKVEFLVSFYNNEISEKSEIFDDQFSVERPDGSNFTLKIRSTKLEDSAMYFCASTLEQQTGELFFGEGSRLTVL.

This clone appeared a few times. The chain uses TRBV18 and TRBJ1-4; maybe TRBD1 (6 bases). Germline-derived CDR1 and CDR2 are KGHSH and LQKENI. The CDR3 runs to 17 residues. Trimming removed 4 bases from V and 3 bases from J, with 18 bases in between. CDR3 DNA: TGTGCCAGCTCACTAACTCCGTCAGGGGTCGCTAATGAAAAACTGTTTTTT. Protein: CASSLTPSGVANEKLFF.

The chain recombines TRBV6-5 with TRBJ2-1, with 13 bases aligning to TRBD2. The CDR3 is made up of 15 amino acids. The V gene's germline CDR1 is MNHEY and CDR2 SVGAGI. The ends lost 6 bases at V and 6 bases at J; junction bases unmatched: 5. The CDR3 DNA follows: TGTGCCAGCAGCTACGGGACTAGCGGGACCAATGAGCAGTTCTTC. Protein sequence: CASSYGTSGTNEQFF.

As regards this clone: The junction shows a germline mismatch at one end, possibly a read error. The CDR3 sequence is CASSQFKGEGNRPQHF. As DNA, the CDR3 is TGCGCCAGCAGTCAATTCAAGGGGGAGGGCAATCGGCCCCAGCATTTT. The chain links TRBV23-1 to TRBJ1-5, with a possible D match to TRBD1 (6 bases). TRBV23-1 is recorded as an ORF, its role being uncertain. The CDR3 has 16 amino acids.

A single count supports this clone. The rearrangement uses TRBV5-6 and TRBJ1-2; 9 bases fit TRBD1. The germline gives CDR1 SGHDT, CDR2 YYEEEE. The ends lost 2 bases at V and 4 bases at J; junction bases unmatched: 3. This CDR3 comprises 14 residues. Here the CDR3 reads CASSFTGGTYGYTF. The CDR3 DNA reads as TGTGCCAGCAGCTTCACAGGGGGCACCTATGGCTACACCTTC.